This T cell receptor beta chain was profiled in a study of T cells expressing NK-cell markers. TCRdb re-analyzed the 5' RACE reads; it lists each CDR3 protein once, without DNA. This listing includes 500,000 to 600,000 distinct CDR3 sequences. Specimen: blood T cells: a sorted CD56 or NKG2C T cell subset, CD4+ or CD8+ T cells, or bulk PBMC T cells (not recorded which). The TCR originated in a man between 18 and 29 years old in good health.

The CDR3 is CSAVSTGPDTQYF. The J gene is TRBJ2-3, the V gene TRBV20-1; lacking DNA, the TRBD1 call made by TCRdb goes unchecked. CDR1 and CDR2 from the germline V gene are DFQATT and SNEGSKA (reference sequence). The length of the CDR3 is 13 residues.